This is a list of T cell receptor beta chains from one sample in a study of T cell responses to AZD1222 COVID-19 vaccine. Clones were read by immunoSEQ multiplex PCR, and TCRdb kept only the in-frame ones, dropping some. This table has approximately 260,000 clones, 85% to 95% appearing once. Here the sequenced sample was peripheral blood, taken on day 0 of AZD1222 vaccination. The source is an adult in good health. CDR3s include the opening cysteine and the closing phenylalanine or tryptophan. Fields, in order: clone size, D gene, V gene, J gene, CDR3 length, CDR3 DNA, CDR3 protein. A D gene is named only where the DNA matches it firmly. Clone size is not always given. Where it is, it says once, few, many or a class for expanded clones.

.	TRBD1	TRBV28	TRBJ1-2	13	TGTGCCAGCAGGATGACAGGGGGCTATGGCTACACCTTC	CASRMTGGYGYTF
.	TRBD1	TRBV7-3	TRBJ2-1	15	TGTGCCAGCAGCACGACAGGGGGTGCCTTCGGTGAGCAGTTCTTC	CASSTTGGAFGEQFF
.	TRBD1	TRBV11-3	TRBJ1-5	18	TGTGCCAGCAGCCTTCCGGGACAGGATGAGATTAGCAATCAGCCCCAGCATTTT	CASSLPGQDEISNQPQHF
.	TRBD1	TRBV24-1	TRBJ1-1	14	TGTGCCACCAGTGCCGGGACAGGGCGCGATGAAGCTTTCTTT	CATSAGTGRDEAFF
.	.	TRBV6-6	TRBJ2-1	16	TGTGCCAGCAGTTCCAAAGTAGGGCGCTCCTACAATGAGCAGTTCTTC	CASSSKVGRSYNEQFF
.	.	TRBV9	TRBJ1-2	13	TGTGCCAGCAGCGTAACGGATAACTATGGCTACACCTTC	CASSVTDNYGYTF
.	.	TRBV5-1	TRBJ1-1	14	TGCGCCAGCAGCTTGGACAGCCTCAACACTGAAGCTTTCTTT	CASSLDSLNTEAFF
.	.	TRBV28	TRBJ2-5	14	TGTGCCAGCAGTTTATCCGCTAGCCGGCAGACCCAGTACTTC	CASSLSASRQTQYF
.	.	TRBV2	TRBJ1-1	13	TGTGCCAGCATTAAGGACAGAGACACTGAAGCTTTCTTT	CASIKDRDTEAFF
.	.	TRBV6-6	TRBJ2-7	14	TGTGCCAGCACCGAGAGGCGGGTCTCCTACGAGCAGTACTTC	CASTERRVSYEQYF
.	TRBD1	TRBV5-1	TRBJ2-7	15	TGCGCCAGCAGCTTGGGGGACAGGGGCTCTCCTACGGAGTACTTC	CASSLGDRGSPTEYF
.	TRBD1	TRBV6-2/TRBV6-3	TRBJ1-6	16	TGTGCCAGCAGTCGGATGCAGGGGGATTATAATTCACCCCTCCACTTT	CASSRMQGDYNSPLHF
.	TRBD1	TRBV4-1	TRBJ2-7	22	TGCGCCAGCAGCCAACTACCCTCTGGAGGGACAGGGGGTTTTGTGTTCCCCTACGAGCAGTACTTC	CASSQLPSGGTGGFVFPYEQYF
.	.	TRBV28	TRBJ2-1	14	TGTGCCAGCAGCTTAGGGTCCACAAACAATGAGCAGTTCTTC	CASSLGSTNNEQFF
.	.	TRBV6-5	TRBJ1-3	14	TGTGCCAGCACCAGCCGGGCCTCTGGAAACACCATATATTTT	CASTSRASGNTIYF
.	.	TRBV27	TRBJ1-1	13	TGTGCCAGCAGTCAGTACAGGAACACTGAAGCTTTCTTT	CASSQYRNTEAFF
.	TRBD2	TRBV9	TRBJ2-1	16	TGTGCCAGCAGCGTCGGTATCACTAGCGGGAGGGATGAGCAGTTCTTC	CASSVGITSGRDEQFF
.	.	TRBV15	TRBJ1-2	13	TGTGCCACCAGCCTTCGGGACCGCTATGGCTACACCTTC	CATSLRDRYGYTF
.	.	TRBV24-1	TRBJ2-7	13	TGTGCCACCAGTGATAGTACCTCCTACGAGCAGTACTTC	CATSDSTSYEQYF
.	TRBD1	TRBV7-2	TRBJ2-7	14	TGTGCCAGCAGCTCCTACAGGGGACCCTACGAGCAGTACTTC	CASSSYRGPYEQYF
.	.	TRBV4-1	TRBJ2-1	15	TGCGCCAGCAGCCAAGAGGTAGACCTCTACAATGAGCAGTTCTTC	CASSQEVDLYNEQFF
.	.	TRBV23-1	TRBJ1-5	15	TGCGCCAGCTCGCGAATTCGGGACATCAATCAGCCCCAGCATTTT	CASSRIRDINQPQHF
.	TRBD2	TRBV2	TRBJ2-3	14	TGTGCCATCGAGCGGGGGGCCAGCACAGATACGCAGTATTTT	CAIERGASTDTQYF
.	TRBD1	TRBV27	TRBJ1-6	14	TGTGCCAGCAGTTCGGGACAGGATAATTCACCCCTCCACTTT	CASSSGQDNSPLHF
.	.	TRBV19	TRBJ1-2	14	TGTGCCAGTACCGAGACACGGGCTATCTATGGCTACACCTTC	CASTETRAIYGYTF
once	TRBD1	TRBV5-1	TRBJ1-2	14	TGCGCCTCACACCAACCGGGACAGCCGTATGGCTACACCTTC	CASHQPGQPYGYTF
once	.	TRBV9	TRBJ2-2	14	TGTGCCAGCAGCCCCTGGACAGCCGCAAGGGAGCTGTTTTTT	CASSPWTAARELFF
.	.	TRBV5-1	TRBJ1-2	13	TGCGCCAGCAGCTTGGTGGCAGACTATGGCTACACCTTC	CASSLVADYGYTF
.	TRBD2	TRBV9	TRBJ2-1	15	TGTGCCAGCAGCGCTACTAGCGGGGTCTACAATGAGCAGTTCTTC	CASSATSGVYNEQFF
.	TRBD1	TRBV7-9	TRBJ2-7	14	TGTGCCAGCAGCTATCCGGGACAGGGCTACGAGCAGTACTTC	CASSYPGQGYEQYF
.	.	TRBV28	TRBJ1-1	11	TGTGCCAGCAGTTTATGGGGTGTAGCTTTCTTT	CASSLWGVAFF
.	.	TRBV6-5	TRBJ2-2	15	TGTGCCAGCAGTCTAGGGGGACATTACACCGGGGAGCTGTTTTTT	CASSLGGHYTGELFF
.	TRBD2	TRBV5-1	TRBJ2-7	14	TGCGCCAGCCGGGCGGGAGGCCCAAGGCACGAGCAGTACTTC	CASRAGGPRHEQYF
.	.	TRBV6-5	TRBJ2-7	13	TGTGCCAGCACCGGCGGGGTCTCCTACGAGCAGTACTTC	CASTGGVSYEQYF
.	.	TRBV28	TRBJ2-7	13	TGTGCCAGCAGTTTAACCGGGACCAACAACGAGTACTTC	CASSLTGTNNEYF
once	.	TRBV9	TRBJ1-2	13	TGTGCCAGCAGCGTAAGGGGGGGCTATGGCTACACCTTC	CASSVRGGYGYTF
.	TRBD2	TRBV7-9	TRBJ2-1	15	TGTGCCAGCAGCCCCTCGGGGGGCTCCTACAATGAGCAGTTCTTC	CASSPSGGSYNEQFF
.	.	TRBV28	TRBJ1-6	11	TGTGCCAGCTCAGTCAATTCACCCCTCCACTTT	CASSVNSPLHF
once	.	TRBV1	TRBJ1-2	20	TGCACCAGCAGCCAAGATAGATTCCCCTGGAGGGACAGGGAATTCTATGGCTACACCTTC	CTSSQDRFPWRDREFYGYTF
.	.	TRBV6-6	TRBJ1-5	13	TGTGCCAGCAGTTACATGGAAGATCAGCCCCAGCATTTT	CASSYMEDQPQHF
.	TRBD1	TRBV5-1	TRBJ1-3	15	TGCGCCAGCAGCCGCGGACAGGACTCTGGAAACACCATATATTTT	CASSRGQDSGNTIYF
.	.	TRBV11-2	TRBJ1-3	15	TGTGCCAGCAGCCGCAACAGGTTCTCTGGAAACACCATATATTTT	CASSRNRFSGNTIYF
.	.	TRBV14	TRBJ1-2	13	TGTGCCAGCAGCCAAGATCTGGGCTATGGCTACACCTTC	CASSQDLGYGYTF
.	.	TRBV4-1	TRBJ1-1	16	TGCGCCAGCAGCCAAGAGTGGAATGCCCTGAACACTGAAGCTTTCTTT	CASSQEWNALNTEAFF
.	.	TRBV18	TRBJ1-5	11	TGTGCCAGCTCCGGGGCCGGGCCCCAGCATTTT	CASSGAGPQHF